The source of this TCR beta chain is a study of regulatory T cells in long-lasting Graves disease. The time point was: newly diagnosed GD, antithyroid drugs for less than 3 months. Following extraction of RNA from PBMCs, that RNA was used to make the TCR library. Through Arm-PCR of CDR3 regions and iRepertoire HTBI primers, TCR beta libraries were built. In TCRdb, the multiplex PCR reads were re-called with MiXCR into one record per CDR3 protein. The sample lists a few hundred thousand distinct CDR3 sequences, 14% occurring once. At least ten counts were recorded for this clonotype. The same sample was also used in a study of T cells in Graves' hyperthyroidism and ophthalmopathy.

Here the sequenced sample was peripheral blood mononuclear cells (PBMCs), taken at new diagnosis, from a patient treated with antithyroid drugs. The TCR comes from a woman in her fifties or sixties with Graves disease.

In DNA form, the CDR3 reads TGTGCCAGCAGGGGACTAGCGGGACTAACGAACACCGGGGAGCTGTTTTTT. Protein sequence: CASRGLAGLTNTGELFF. The V gene is TRBV12-3 or TRBV12-4, the J gene TRBJ2-2; 13 nucleotides line up with TRBD2. CDR3 length: 17 amino acids. After removal of 6 bases from V and 0 bases from J, the junction contained 4 bases not matched to a gene.